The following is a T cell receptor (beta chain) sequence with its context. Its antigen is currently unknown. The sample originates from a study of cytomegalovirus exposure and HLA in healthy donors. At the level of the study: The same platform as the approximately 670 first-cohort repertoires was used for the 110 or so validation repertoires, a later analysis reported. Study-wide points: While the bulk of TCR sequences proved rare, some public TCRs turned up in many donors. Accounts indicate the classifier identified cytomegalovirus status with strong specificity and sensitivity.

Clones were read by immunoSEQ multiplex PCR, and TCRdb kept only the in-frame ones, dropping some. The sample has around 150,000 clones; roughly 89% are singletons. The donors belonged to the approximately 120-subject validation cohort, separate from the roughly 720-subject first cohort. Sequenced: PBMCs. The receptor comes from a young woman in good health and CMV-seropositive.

The CDR3 reads CASSFQGAWNSYEQYF. DNA for the CDR3: TGTGCCAGCAGCTTCCAAGGGGCATGGAACTCCTACGAGCAGTACTTC. This chain connects TRBV7-2 to TRBJ2-7, with D possibly being TRBD1 (5 bases). Trimming pared 3 bases from V and 0 bases from J, leaving 15 bases between. This CDR3 region has 16 residues. Germline lookup yields CDR1 SGHTA and CDR2 FQGNSA.